The rows below give T cell receptor beta chains drawn from one sample of a study of blood T cell repertoires in COVID-19. Sequencing used immunoSEQ multiplex PCR; TCRdb keeps in-frame clones, though not all of them. Altogether 150,000 to 250,000 clones are present, approximately 86% being singletons, with the ten largest covering around 2%. Sequenced material: PBMCs or T cells enriched from blood (not recorded which). Receptors were obtained from a woman aged 25-40 years who had recovered from COVID-19. The CDR3 runs from the conserved cysteine through the conserved F or W. Each record gives: J gene, V gene, clone size, D gene, CDR3 length, CDR3 DNA, CDR3 protein. D genes are given only for firm matches. Not every row has a clone size; where given, it reads once, few, many or a size class.

j_gene: TRBJ2-6
v_gene: TRBV7-9
abundance: few
d_gene: NA
len: 18
CDR3nt: TGTGCCAGCAGCTTAGAGGAGACAGGAAGCTCTGGGGCCAACGTCCTGACTTTC
CDR3aa: CASSLEETGSSGANVLTF

j_gene: TRBJ2-2
v_gene: TRBV24-1
abundance: NA
d_gene: NA
len: 14
CDR3nt: TGTGCCACCAGTGATTTAAGGCGGGCCGGGGAGCTGTTTTTT
CDR3aa: CATSDLRRAGELFF

j_gene: TRBJ2-4
v_gene: TRBV6-2/TRBV6-3
abundance: NA
d_gene: NA
len: 19
CDR3nt: TGTGCCAGCAGTGCCCGGGGTAGCGGCGACCTCCTAGCCAAAAACATTCAGTACTTC
CDR3aa: CASSARGSGDLLAKNIQYF

j_gene: TRBJ1-1
v_gene: TRBV5-1
abundance: NA
d_gene: TRBD1
len: 17
CDR3nt: TGCGCCAGCAGCTTGCGGCAAGACAGGGGGCGCGTCACTGAAGCTTTCTTT
CDR3aa: CASSLRQDRGRVTEAFF

j_gene: TRBJ2-3
v_gene: TRBV7-9
abundance: NA
d_gene: NA
len: 14
CDR3nt: TGTGCCAGCAGCACCTCCGGGAACACAGATACGCAGTATTTT
CDR3aa: CASSTSGNTDTQYF

j_gene: TRBJ1-3
v_gene: TRBV27
abundance: NA
d_gene: NA
len: 13
CDR3nt: TGTGCCAGCAGTTTAGCACAGGGCGACACCATATATTTT
CDR3aa: CASSLAQGDTIYF

j_gene: TRBJ1-5
v_gene: TRBV6-5
abundance: NA
d_gene: TRBD1
len: 15
CDR3nt: TGTGCCAGCAGCGGACAGGGGGCTGGGTTTCAGCCCCAGCATTTT
CDR3aa: CASSGQGAGFQPQHF

j_gene: TRBJ1-4
v_gene: TRBV6-5
abundance: NA
d_gene: NA
len: 15
CDR3nt: TGTGCCAGCAGTCCACCTGGAGAGGTTGGGGAAAAACTGTTTTTT
CDR3aa: CASSPPGEVGEKLFF

j_gene: TRBJ2-5
v_gene: TRBV30
abundance: NA
d_gene: TRBD2
len: 15
CDR3nt: TGTGCCTGGAGTGTACTGGCTAGCGGCGGGGAGACCCAGTACTTC
CDR3aa: CAWSVLASGGETQYF

j_gene: TRBJ2-5
v_gene: TRBV11-3
abundance: few
d_gene: TRBD1
len: 17
CDR3nt: TGTGCCAGCAGCCCCCTCGGACAGGGGTTATTTCAAGAGACCCAGTACTTC
CDR3aa: CASSPLGQGLFQETQYF

j_gene: TRBJ1-2
v_gene: TRBV20-1
abundance: NA
d_gene: NA
len: 11
CDR3nt: TGCAGTGATAGGAGGGCTTGGGGCTACACCTTC
CDR3aa: CSDRRAWGYTF

j_gene: TRBJ2-3
v_gene: TRBV3-1/TRBV3-2
abundance: NA
d_gene: TRBD2
len: 14
CDR3nt: TGTGCCAGCAGCGCTAGCGGGGTCACAGATACGCAGTATTTT
CDR3aa: CASSASGVTDTQYF

j_gene: TRBJ2-5
v_gene: TRBV7-9
abundance: NA
d_gene: NA
len: 13
CDR3nt: TGTGCCAGCAGCGCAGGACTTCAAGAGACCCAGTACTTC
CDR3aa: CASSAGLQETQYF

j_gene: TRBJ1-1
v_gene: TRBV9
abundance: NA
d_gene: TRBD1
len: 14
CDR3nt: TGTGCCAGCAGCTCATCAGGGGGGAACACTGAAGCTTTCTTT
CDR3aa: CASSSSGGNTEAFF

j_gene: TRBJ2-7
v_gene: TRBV24-1
abundance: NA
d_gene: NA
len: 14
CDR3nt: TGTGCCAGCCCAAGGGGCCGGTTACCCTACGAGCAGTACTTC
CDR3aa: CASPRGRLPYEQYF

j_gene: TRBJ2-6
v_gene: TRBV5-4
abundance: NA
d_gene: NA
len: 17
CDR3nt: TGTGCCAGCAGCTTGGGGGTCAGGGGATCCGGGGCCAACGTCCTGACTTTC
CDR3aa: CASSLGVRGSGANVLTF

j_gene: TRBJ2-3
v_gene: TRBV4-1
abundance: NA
d_gene: NA
len: 14
CDR3nt: TGCGCCAGCAGCCAAGGGGCGGGGCCAGATACGCAGTATTTT
CDR3aa: CASSQGAGPDTQYF

j_gene: TRBJ2-1
v_gene: TRBV12-3/TRBV12-4
abundance: NA
d_gene: TRBD1
len: 13
CDR3nt: TGTGCCAGCAGTTTTGACAGGGGGAATGAGCAGTTCTTC
CDR3aa: CASSFDRGNEQFF

j_gene: TRBJ1-5
v_gene: TRBV4-1
abundance: once
d_gene: NA
len: 14
CDR3nt: TGCGCCAGCAGCCAAGGACACCGTGTGGGGCCCCAGCATTTT
CDR3aa: CASSQGHRVGPQHF

j_gene: TRBJ2-2
v_gene: TRBV12-3/TRBV12-4
abundance: NA
d_gene: NA
len: 13
CDR3nt: TGTGCCAGCAGTCCGCAGCTAGCCGGGGAGCTGTTTTTT
CDR3aa: CASSPQLAGELFF

j_gene: TRBJ2-7
v_gene: TRBV11-3
abundance: NA
d_gene: TRBD1
len: 14
CDR3nt: TGTGCCAGCCGACCAGGGGGCGGATCCTACGAGCAGTACTTC
CDR3aa: CASRPGGGSYEQYF

j_gene: TRBJ1-1
v_gene: TRBV11-3
abundance: NA
d_gene: TRBD1
len: 13
CDR3nt: TGTGCCAGCAGCTTTAACAGGGGGACTGAAGCTTTCTTT
CDR3aa: CASSFNRGTEAFF

j_gene: TRBJ1-4
v_gene: TRBV15
abundance: once
d_gene: TRBD1
len: 15
CDR3nt: TGTGCCACCAGCAGACTGGACAGGGAGGGTGAAAAACTGTTTTTT
CDR3aa: CATSRLDREGEKLFF

j_gene: TRBJ2-2
v_gene: TRBV5-6
abundance: NA
d_gene: NA
len: 16
CDR3nt: TGTGCCAGCAGCGCACCGACAGGCTTAGGGTACGGGGAGCTGTTTTTT
CDR3aa: CASSAPTGLGYGELFF

j_gene: TRBJ1-1
v_gene: TRBV4-3
abundance: NA
d_gene: NA
len: 14
CDR3nt: TGCGCCAGCAGCCGCAGGGGTGGACGCACTGAAGCTTTCTTT
CDR3aa: CASSRRGGRTEAFF

j_gene: TRBJ1-4
v_gene: TRBV10-3
abundance: once
d_gene: TRBD1
len: 13
CDR3nt: TGTGCCATCAGTGGGGGACAGGGGGAAAAACTGTTTTTT
CDR3aa: CAISGGQGEKLFF